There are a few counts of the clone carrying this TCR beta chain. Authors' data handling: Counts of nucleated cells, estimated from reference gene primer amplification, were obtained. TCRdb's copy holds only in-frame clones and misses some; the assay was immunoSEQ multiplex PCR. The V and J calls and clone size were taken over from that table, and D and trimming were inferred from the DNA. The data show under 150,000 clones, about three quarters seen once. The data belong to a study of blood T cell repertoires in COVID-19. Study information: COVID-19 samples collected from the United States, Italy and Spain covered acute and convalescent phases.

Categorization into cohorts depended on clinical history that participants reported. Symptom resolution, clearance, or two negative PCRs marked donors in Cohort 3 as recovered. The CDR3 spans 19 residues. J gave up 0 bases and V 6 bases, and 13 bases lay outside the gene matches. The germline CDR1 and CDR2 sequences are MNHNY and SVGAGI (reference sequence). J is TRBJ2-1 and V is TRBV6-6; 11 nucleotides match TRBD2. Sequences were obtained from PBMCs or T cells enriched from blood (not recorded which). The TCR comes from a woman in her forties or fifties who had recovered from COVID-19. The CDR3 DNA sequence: TGTGCCAGCAGCTTCGGTTGGCGACTAGCGGGAAACTCCTACAATGAGCAGTTCTTC. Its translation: CASSFGWRLAGNSYNEQFF.